These 10 T cell receptor beta chains share one sample of origin, sequenced in a study of identifying expanded T cells in peripheral blood (dated by TCRdb to the late 2010s). Library preparation employed the immunoSEQ multiplex PCR assay. Imported from immuneACCESS, the table was reduced by TCRdb to in-frame sequences with V and J called. These copies leave out some clones; in studies compared against another copy, an unresolved V gene accounts for under half, and the cause of the remainder is not known. Present in this sample are about 130,000 clones, 80% to 90% of which were seen just once. The ten largest make up roughly 7.9% of the sample. Sample: blood. These receptors were collected from a person aged 18 to 69 in good health.

The genes are TRBV11-2 and TRBJ1-3; D is possibly TRBD1 (5 bases). Germline CDR1 and CDR2: SGHAT and FQNNGV. V dropped 1 base and J dropped 0 bases, with 10 bases sitting between them. This CDR3 is built from 16 residues. The CDR3 is CASSLVPGSSGNTIYF. CDR3 nucleotide sequence: TGTGCCAGCAGCTTAGTTCCAGGGAGCTCTGGAAACACCATATATTTT.

The chain links TRBV5-6 to TRBJ2-5; no definite D call. V was pared by 4 bases and J by 1 base, with 14 bases between. Germline CDR1 is SGHDT and CDR2 is YYEEEE. This CDR3 contains 15 residues. The CDR3 is CASSPVDRSQETQYF. DNA for the CDR3: TGTGCCAGCAGCCCCGTGGACCGTTCCCAAGAGACCCAGTACTTC.

The genes are TRBV11-2 and TRBJ2-5, with D unclear. Trimming shortened V by 2 bases and J by 2 bases, and 9 bases separated the two germline ends. Germline assignment: CDR1 SGHAT and CDR2 FQNNGV. The CDR3 totals 14 residues. As DNA, the CDR3 is TGTGCCAGCAGCTTACAGGTGCCGCAAGAGACCCAGTACTTC. Translating gives CASSLQVPQETQYF.

A word on this clone: This sample includes further DNA sequences coding for the same CDR3. The V call is TRBV4-1, the J call TRBJ2-7; D might be TRBD1 or TRBD2, each matching 6 bases. V was clipped by 3 bases and J by 2 bases, with 8 bases between them. The CDR3 runs to 13 residues. Germline assignment: CDR1 MGHRA and CDR2 YSYEKL. This chain's CDR3 is CASSQEGAYEQYF. CDR3 nucleotides: TGCGCCAGCAGCCAGGAGGGGGCCTACGAGCAGTACTTC.

This chain uses TRBV6-5 with TRBJ1-2; the match to TRBD1 covers 7 bases. The germline CDR1 and CDR2 sequences are MNHEY and SVGAGI. The CDR3 is 13 residues long. The ends lost 6 bases at V and 4 bases at J; junction bases unmatched: 5. The CDR3 loop is CASSPGTVYGYTF. For the CDR3, the DNA is TGTGCCAGCAGCCCCGGGACAGTCTATGGCTACACCTTC.

This clone was recorded only once. This chain uses TRBV6-5 with TRBJ2-3, with 10 bases aligning to TRBD2. In germline, CDR1 is MNHEY, CDR2 SVGAGI. This CDR3 region has 15 residues. The V gene end was trimmed by 6 bases and the J gene end by 2 bases; junction bases not matched to a gene: 5. In nucleotides, the CDR3 is TGTGCCAGCAGAAGGACTAGCGGATTCACAGATACGCAGTATTTT. Translating it yields CASRRTSGFTDTQYF.

In regard to this clone: The germline gene is not matched at one end of the junction; a read error may be the cause. The chain combines TRBV15 with TRBJ2-3; TRBD2 matches 13 bases. Germline values: CDR1 LNHNV, CDR2 YYDKDF (reference sequence). The CDR3 covers 17 residues. The DNA for the CDR3 is TGTGCCACCAGCCGAGAAACCGGGACTAGCGGGATGGATACGCAGTATTTT. This gives the protein CATSRETGTSGMDTQYF. Combining the CDR3 with reference TRBV15 and TRBJ2-3 gives the whole variable domain DAMVIQNPRYQVTQFGKPVTLSCSQTLNHNVMYWYQQKSSQAPKLLFHYYDKDFNNEADTPDNFQSRRPNTSFCFLDIRSPGLGDTAMYLCATSRETGTSGMDTQYFGPGTRLTVL.

This chain joins TRBV9 and TRBJ1-3; tentatively, D is TRBD1 (5 bases). Trimming removed 3 bases at V and 0 bases at J, with 19 bases between. The germline gives CDR1 SGDLS, CDR2 YYNGEE. This CDR3 region has 18 residues. This chain's CDR3 is CASSATQEGSYSGNTIYF. The CDR3 DNA reads as TGTGCCAGCAGCGCGACCCAAGAGGGGTCCTACTCTGGAAACACCATATATTTT.

The V and J genes are TRBV5-1 and TRBJ2-1; D may be TRBD1 (6 bases). Germline V gives CDR1 SGHRS, CDR2 YFSETQ. Trimming cost V 7 bases and J 5 bases, with 16 bases left between them. This CDR3 is 14 amino acids long. CDR3 amino acids: CASWGPWSHNEQFF. The CDR3 DNA is TGCGCCAGCTGGGGGCCATGGAGCCACAATGAGCAGTTCTTC.

This clone came up a few times. The chain is built from TRBV18 and TRBJ1-5, with D possibly being TRBD1 (6 bases). V lost 4 bases, J lost 3 bases, and 10 bases lay in between. CDR1 is KGHSH, CDR2 LQKENI, per germline. The CDR3 totals 14 residues. CDR3 DNA: TGTGCCAGCTCACGAGACAGGCACAATCAGCCCCAGCATTTT. This translates into CASSRDRHNQPQHF.